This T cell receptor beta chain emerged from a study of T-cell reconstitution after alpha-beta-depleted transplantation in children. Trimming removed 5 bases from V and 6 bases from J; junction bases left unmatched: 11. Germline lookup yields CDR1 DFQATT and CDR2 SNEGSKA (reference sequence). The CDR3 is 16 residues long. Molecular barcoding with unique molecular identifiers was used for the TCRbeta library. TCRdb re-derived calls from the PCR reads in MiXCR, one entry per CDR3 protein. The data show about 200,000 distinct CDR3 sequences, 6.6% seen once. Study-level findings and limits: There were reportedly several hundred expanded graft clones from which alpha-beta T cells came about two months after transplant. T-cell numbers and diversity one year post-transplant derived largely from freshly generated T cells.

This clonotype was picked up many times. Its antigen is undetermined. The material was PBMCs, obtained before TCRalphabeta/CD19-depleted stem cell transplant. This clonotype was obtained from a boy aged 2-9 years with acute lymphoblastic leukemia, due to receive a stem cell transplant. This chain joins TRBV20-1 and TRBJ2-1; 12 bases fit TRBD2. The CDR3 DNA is TGCAGTGCTCCCCCCCTACTAGCGGGGGGTATCAATGAGCAGTTCTTC. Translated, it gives CSAPPLLAGGINEQFF.